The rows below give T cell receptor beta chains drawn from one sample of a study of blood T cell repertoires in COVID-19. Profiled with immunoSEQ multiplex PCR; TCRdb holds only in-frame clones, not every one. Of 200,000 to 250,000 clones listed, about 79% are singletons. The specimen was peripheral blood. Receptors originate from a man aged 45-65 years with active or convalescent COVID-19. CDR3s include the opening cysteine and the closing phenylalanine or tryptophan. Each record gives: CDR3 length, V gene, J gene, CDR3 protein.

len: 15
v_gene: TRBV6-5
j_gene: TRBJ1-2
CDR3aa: CASSPTGAINYGYTF

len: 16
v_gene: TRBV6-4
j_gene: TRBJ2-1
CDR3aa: CASSRTRDRGINEQFF

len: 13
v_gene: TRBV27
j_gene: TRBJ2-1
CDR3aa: CASSPLADNEQFF

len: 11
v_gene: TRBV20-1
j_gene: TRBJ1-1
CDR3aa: CSALMGGEAFF

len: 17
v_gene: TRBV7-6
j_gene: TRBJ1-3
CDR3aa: CASSPSGGAVFGNTIYF

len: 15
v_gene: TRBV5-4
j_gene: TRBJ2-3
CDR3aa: CASSAPGQGQDTQYF

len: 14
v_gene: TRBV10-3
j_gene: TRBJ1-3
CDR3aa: CAHSAELSGNTIYF

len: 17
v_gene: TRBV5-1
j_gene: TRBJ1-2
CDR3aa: CASSWAGTGITNYGYTF

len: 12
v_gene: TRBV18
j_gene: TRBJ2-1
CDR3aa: CASSSQGNEQFF

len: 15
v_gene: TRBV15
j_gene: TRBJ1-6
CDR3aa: CATSREGTGLSPLHF

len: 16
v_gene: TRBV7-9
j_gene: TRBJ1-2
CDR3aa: CASSFPGTEANYGYTF

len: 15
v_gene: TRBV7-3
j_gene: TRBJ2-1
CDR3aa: CASSRRTGLNDEQFF

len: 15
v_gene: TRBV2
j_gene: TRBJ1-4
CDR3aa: CASRAQEATNEKLFF

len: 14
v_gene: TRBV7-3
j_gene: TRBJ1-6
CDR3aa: CASSTGTGNSPLHF

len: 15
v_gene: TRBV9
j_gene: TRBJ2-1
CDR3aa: CASSVDGRGYNEQFF

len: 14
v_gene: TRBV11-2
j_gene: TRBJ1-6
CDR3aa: CASSFTGGRSPLHF

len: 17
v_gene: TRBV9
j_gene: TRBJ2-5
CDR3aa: CASSVIRTGPYQETQYF

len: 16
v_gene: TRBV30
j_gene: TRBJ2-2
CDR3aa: CAWTRRTSVNTGELFF

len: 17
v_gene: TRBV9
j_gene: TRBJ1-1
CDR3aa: CASSVGVGSRANTEAFF

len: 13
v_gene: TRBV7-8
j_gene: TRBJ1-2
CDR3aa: CASSTGPTAGYTF

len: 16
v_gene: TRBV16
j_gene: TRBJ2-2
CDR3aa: CASSHRQGAFTGELFF

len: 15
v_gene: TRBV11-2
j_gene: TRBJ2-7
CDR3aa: CASRRLAGFLYEQYF

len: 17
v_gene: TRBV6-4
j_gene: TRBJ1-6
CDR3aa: CASPRQGAMKYNSPLHF

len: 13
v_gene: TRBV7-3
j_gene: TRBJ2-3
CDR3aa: CASSPGLADTQYF

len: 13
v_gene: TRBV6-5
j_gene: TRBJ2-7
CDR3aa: CASRDRDTYEQYF

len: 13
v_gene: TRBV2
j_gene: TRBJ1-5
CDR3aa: CASSERGNQPQHF

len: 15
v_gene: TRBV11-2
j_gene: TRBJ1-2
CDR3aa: CASSLNPGTNYGYTF

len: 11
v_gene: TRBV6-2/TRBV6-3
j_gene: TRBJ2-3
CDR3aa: CASSIGDTQYF

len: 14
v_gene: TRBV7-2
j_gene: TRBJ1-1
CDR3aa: CASSLRGVGTEAFF

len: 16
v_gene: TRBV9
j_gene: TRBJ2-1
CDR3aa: CASSSAGTSGINEQFF

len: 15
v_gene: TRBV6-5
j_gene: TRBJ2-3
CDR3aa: CASSHLRGSTDTQYF

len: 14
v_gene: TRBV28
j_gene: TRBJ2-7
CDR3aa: CASSFTSGMNEQYF

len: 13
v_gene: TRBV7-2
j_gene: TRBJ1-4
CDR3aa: CASSLAQGLKLFF

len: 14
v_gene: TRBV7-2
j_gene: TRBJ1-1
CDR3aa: CASSFRQENTEAFF

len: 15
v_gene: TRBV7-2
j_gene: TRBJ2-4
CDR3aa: CASSLAGTTKNIQYF

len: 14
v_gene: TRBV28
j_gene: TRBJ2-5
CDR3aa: CASSTPGGQETQYF

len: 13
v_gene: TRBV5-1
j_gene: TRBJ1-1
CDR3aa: CASSRETNTEAFF